One TCR beta chain is described in this entry. The antigen is undetermined. TCRdb keeps only in-frame clones here, not all; method: immunoSEQ multiplex PCR. The table shows about 18,000 clones, with 85% to 90% occurring only once. The data belong to a study of T cell responses to AZD1222 COVID-19 vaccine. Whole-study findings and limits: Close to half of all spike-specific TCRs reportedly target regions of the variants that are unmutated. White British ancestry dominated among donors, who included more females, and clonal diversity was possibly underestimated.

CDR3 length: 12 amino acids. Germline-derived CDR1 and CDR2 are GTSNPN and SVGIG (reference sequence). Trimming cost V 0 bases and J 11 bases, with 13 bases left between them. The receptor was derived from an adult who received the AZD1222 COVID-19 vaccine. The chain uses TRBV30 and TRBJ1-2; D not certain. Sequencing used peripheral blood, obtained 28 days after the second AZD1222 dose. CDR3 protein: CAWSVSSVRYTF. DNA of the CDR3: TGTGCCTGGAGTGTCTCATCGGTACGGTACACCTTC.